The sample holds many counts of the clone carrying this T cell receptor beta chain. Antigen specificity is unknown. Clinical symptoms, serum thyroxine and TRAb, thyroid ultrasound and orbital computed tomography together formed the diagnostic basis. The data originate from a study of T cells in Graves' hyperthyroidism and ophthalmopathy. About the study: Upon initial diagnosis and before any treatment, peripheral blood was collected. Study findings and constraints: Blood held most thyroid clonotypes expanded above 0.001 frequency.

Amplified TCR beta CDR3 regions came from RNA transcripts. HTBI primers were the set used in a first-round RT-PCR of the TCR CDR3. Each CDR3 protein gets one entry after TCRdb re-called the multiplex PCR reads with MiXCR. The sample has 400,000 to 550,000 distinct CDR3 sequences, approximately 25% seen once; the top ten hold about 11%. V lost 5 bases to trimming and J lost 4 bases, with 9 bases between them. The CDR3 length is 12 residues. Germline CDR1 is SEHNR and CDR2 is FQNEAQ (reference sequence). V gene TRBV7-9 combines with J gene TRBJ2-7, with D perhaps assigned TRBD1 or TRBD2 (6 bases each). This sequence originates from a woman aged 30 to 39 with Graves' ophthalmopathy. The sequenced sample was blood. CDR3 in DNA: TGTGCCAGCAGCCCGGGGGCGTACGAGCAGTACTTC. Amino acids: CASSPGAYEQYF.